Presented here are 10 T cell receptor beta chains from one specimen sequenced in a study of post-analysis software for immune sequencing data. TCR beta cDNA libraries included unique molecular identifiers. MiXCR was run by TCRdb on the PCR reads, yielding one entry per CDR3 protein. Here the sample spans 740,000 or so distinct CDR3 sequences, around 50% being singletons. Antigen specificity for these receptors is unknown. Findings of the study overall: In patients, TRBV5-6, TRBV5-1 and TRBV20-1 belonged to four or five TRBV segments found more frequently than in controls.

Sequenced sample: blood. The receptors were sampled from a girl between 10 and 17 years old with multiple sclerosis.

This clonotype was seen at least ten times. J is TRBJ2-7 and V is TRBV12-3 or TRBV12-4; D may be TRBD1 (5 bases). The CDR3 runs 13 residues. Trimming took off 5 bases at V and 2 bases at J, with 10 bases between the two ends. The CDR3 here is CASSVQGTYEQYF. DNA for the CDR3: TGTGCCAGCAGTGTCCAGGGAACCTACGAGCAGTACTTC.

The rearrangement uses TRBV12-3 or TRBV12-4 and TRBJ2-5; TRBD1 matches at 7 bases. The CDR3 extends over 16 amino acids. V shed 5 bases and J 4 bases; nucleotides not matched to a gene: 13. CDR3 bases: TGTGCCAGCAGTCCGAGGGACAGATCACGGCCAGAGACCCAGTACTTC. It translates to CASSPRDRSRPETQYF.

This chain joins TRBV3-1 and TRBJ2-7, with TRBD2 identical over 10 bases. CDR1 and CDR2 from the germline V gene are LGHDT and YNNKEL (reference sequence). J gave up 7 bases and V 1 base, and 7 bases lay outside the gene matches. This CDR3 is built from 15 residues. CDR3 amino acids: CASSQVPSGSVEQYF. CDR3 nucleotide sequence: TGTGCCAGCAGCCAAGTGCCTAGCGGGAGTGTTGAGCAGTACTTC.

The J gene is TRBJ2-1, the V gene TRBV7-8, with 8 bases fitting TRBD2. The CDR3 loop spans 15 amino acids. After removal of 5 bases from V and 7 bases from J, the junction contained 10 bases not matched to a gene. Germline lookup yields CDR1 SGHVS and CDR2 FQNEAQ. The CDR3 region is CASSLQAGAINEQFF. Here the CDR3 DNA reads TGTGCCAGCAGCCTGCAAGCGGGAGCCATTAATGAGCAGTTCTTC. Full variable domain (rest looked up from reference TRBV7-8 and TRBJ2-1): GAGVSQSPRYKVAKRGQDVALRCDPISGHVSLFWYQQALGQGPEFLTYFQNEAQLDKSGLPSDRFFAERPEGSVSTLKIQRTQQEDSAVYLCASSLQAGAINEQFFGPGTRLTVL.

This clonotype was counted between two and nine times. The V call is TRBV14, the J call TRBJ2-3; D not resolved. The germline gives CDR1 SGHDN, CDR2 FVKESK. The CDR3 is made up of 12 amino acids. V lost 4 bases, J lost 9 bases, and 11 bases lay in between. The CDR3 bases are TGTGCCAGCAGCCGTAGTTCTGCGACGCAGTATTTT. Its protein is CASSRSSATQYF.

The chain carries TRBV5-5 and TRBJ2-5; maybe TRBD1 (6 bases). The CDR3 is 13 amino acids. Germline V gives CDR1 SGHKS, CDR2 YYEKEE (reference sequence). Trimming left V 2 bases short and J 5 bases short, with 10 bases between. CDR3 nucleotides: TGTGCCAGCAGCTTCAGGGGTGTGGAGACCCAGTACTTC. Amino acid sequence: CASSFRGVETQYF.

The V and J genes are TRBV10-3 and TRBJ2-3; D is possibly TRBD2 (5 bases). The CDR3 is 15 amino acids. Per germline, CDR1 ENHRY and CDR2 SYGVKD. V lost 2 bases, J lost 2 bases, and 11 bases lay in between. The CDR3 sequence is CAISEGGRNTDTQYF. The CDR3 nucleotides are TGTGCCATCAGTGAGGGAGGTCGAAACACAGATACGCAGTATTTT.

The rearrangement uses TRBV21-1 and TRBJ1-4; whether TRBD1, the table's D call, matches the DNA was not checked. TRBV21-1 is a listed pseudogene. There are 14 residues in the CDR3. The CDR3 is CASPPRGRGEKLFF. In nucleotides, the CDR3 is TGTGCCAGCCCTCCAAGGGGACGAGGGGAAAAACTGTTTTTT.

The chain carries TRBV7-9 and TRBJ2-1; D possibly corresponds to TRBD1 (5 bases). Germline values: CDR1 SEHNR, CDR2 FQNEAQ (reference sequence). The CDR3 totals 15 residues. V was pared by 1 base and J by 2 bases, with 9 bases between. In DNA, the CDR3 is TGTGCCAGCAGCTTAGGACAGAGCCCCTACAATGAGCAGTTCTTC. Translation: CASSLGQSPYNEQFF.

The CDR3 is CSARDGGPNQPQHF. The DNA for the CDR3 is TGCAGTGCTAGAGATGGGGGCCCCAATCAGCCCCAGCATTTT. V gene TRBV20-1 combines with J gene TRBJ1-5, with D tentatively TRBD1 (6 bases). The CDR3 totals 14 residues. The germline V gene has CDR1 DFQATT and CDR2 SNEGSKA (reference sequence). V was trimmed by 0 bases and J by 3 bases, leaving 9 bases between them.